The rows below give T cell receptor beta chains drawn from one sample of a study of blood T cell repertoires in COVID-19. TCRdb's copy holds only in-frame clones and misses some; the assay was immunoSEQ multiplex PCR. This table has around 270,000 clones, more than 85% appearing once. Sequences were obtained from peripheral blood. All receptors come from an older woman with COVID-19, enrolled during active disease. CDR3s include the opening cysteine and the closing phenylalanine or tryptophan. A D gene is named only where the DNA matches it firmly. Part of the rows lack a size; the others show once, few, many or a class for expanded clones.

D gene: NA
V gene: TRBV4-2
J gene: TRBJ2-1
clone size: NA
CDR3 DNA: TGTGCCAGCAGCCAGAGTCTACTCTCCTACAATGAGCAGTTCTTC
CDR3 protein: CASSQSLLSYNEQFF

D gene: TRBD1
V gene: TRBV5-4
J gene: TRBJ1-2
clone size: NA
CDR3 DNA: TGTGCCAGCAGCGTACAGGGGATTTCCTATGGCTACACCTTC
CDR3 protein: CASSVQGISYGYTF

D gene: NA
V gene: TRBV30
J gene: TRBJ1-1
clone size: NA
CDR3 DNA: TGTGCCTGGAGCTCAGACAGGTACCGCCCGAACACTGAAGCTTTCTTT
CDR3 protein: CAWSSDRYRPNTEAFF

D gene: TRBD1
V gene: TRBV18
J gene: TRBJ2-2
clone size: once
CDR3 DNA: TGTGCCAGCTCACTGCAGGGGGCAAAGGACACCGGGGAGCTGTTTTTT
CDR3 protein: CASSLQGAKDTGELFF

D gene: TRBD1
V gene: TRBV3-1/TRBV3-2
J gene: TRBJ1-2
clone size: NA
CDR3 DNA: TGTGCCAGCAGCCAAGTTAGGGGGCCCGGCGGGGGCTACACCTTC
CDR3 protein: CASSQVRGPGGGYTF

D gene: TRBD2
V gene: TRBV15
J gene: TRBJ2-5
clone size: NA
CDR3 DNA: TGTGCCACCAGCAGAGATAGCGGGTACCAAGAGACCCAGTACTTC
CDR3 protein: CATSRDSGYQETQYF

D gene: NA
V gene: TRBV11-3
J gene: TRBJ1-1
clone size: NA
CDR3 DNA: TGTGCCAGCAGCTTAGGTCGGGGGAACACTGAAGCTTTCTTT
CDR3 protein: CASSLGRGNTEAFF

D gene: NA
V gene: TRBV30
J gene: TRBJ1-6
clone size: NA
CDR3 DNA: TGTGCCTGGAGTGTAACGCTATCCGATAATTCACCCCTCCACTTT
CDR3 protein: CAWSVTLSDNSPLHF

D gene: NA
V gene: TRBV5-6
J gene: TRBJ1-2
clone size: NA
CDR3 DNA: TGTGCCAGCAGCGGCGGGATCCCTGGGGGTGGCTACACCTTC
CDR3 protein: CASSGGIPGGGYTF

D gene: NA
V gene: TRBV19
J gene: TRBJ2-6
clone size: NA
CDR3 DNA: TGTGCCAGTAGTATCGGGACTTCTGGGGCCAACGTCCTGACTTTC
CDR3 protein: CASSIGTSGANVLTF

D gene: TRBD1
V gene: TRBV6-5
J gene: TRBJ1-1
clone size: NA
CDR3 DNA: TGTGCCAGCAGAGGACAGGGACACACTGAAGCTTTCTTT
CDR3 protein: CASRGQGHTEAFF

D gene: TRBD2
V gene: TRBV20-1
J gene: TRBJ2-7
clone size: NA
CDR3 DNA: TGCAGTGCTAGTTTGAGAGACGGGAGGGCCGAGCAGTACTTC
CDR3 protein: CSASLRDGRAEQYF

D gene: TRBD2
V gene: TRBV24-1
J gene: TRBJ2-1
clone size: NA
CDR3 DNA: TGTGCCACCAGTGAGGCTAGCGGGAGAGGGGGCAATGAGCAGTTCTTC
CDR3 protein: CATSEASGRGGNEQFF

D gene: TRBD1
V gene: TRBV6-5
J gene: TRBJ1-1
clone size: NA
CDR3 DNA: TGTGCCAGCACTTCAGAGGGGGCCTACACTGAAGCTTTCTTT
CDR3 protein: CASTSEGAYTEAFF

D gene: NA
V gene: TRBV7-9
J gene: TRBJ2-2
clone size: NA
CDR3 DNA: TGTGCCGCGGTCGGTCGGGACAAAAGCCTCTCCGGGGAGCTGTTTTTT
CDR3 protein: CAAVGRDKSLSGELFF

D gene: NA
V gene: TRBV6-5
J gene: TRBJ2-5
clone size: once
CDR3 DNA: TGTGCCAGCAGCGCCGACCCCGGGGTCGAGACCCAGTACTTC
CDR3 protein: CASSADPGVETQYF

D gene: NA
V gene: TRBV7-3
J gene: TRBJ1-2
clone size: NA
CDR3 DNA: TGTGCCAGCAGCCCAGGGGTACGAGACACCTTC
CDR3 protein: CASSPGVRDTF

D gene: NA
V gene: TRBV7-2
J gene: TRBJ1-2
clone size: NA
CDR3 DNA: TGTGCCAGCAGCTTATCCGGGTTGTTTGGCTACACCTTC
CDR3 protein: CASSLSGLFGYTF

D gene: NA
V gene: TRBV7-3
J gene: TRBJ2-1
clone size: NA
CDR3 DNA: TGTGCCAGCAGCTTAAAAGCTGGGTCGGGGTACAATGAGCAGTTCTTC
CDR3 protein: CASSLKAGSGYNEQFF

D gene: NA
V gene: TRBV13
J gene: TRBJ1-1
clone size: NA
CDR3 DNA: TGTGCCAGCAGCCCACCGTGGGAGGGAGTGAACACTGAAGCTTTCTTT
CDR3 protein: CASSPPWEGVNTEAFF

D gene: TRBD1
V gene: TRBV28
J gene: TRBJ1-4
clone size: NA
CDR3 DNA: TGTGCCAGCAGTCCGCTACAGGGGGCAGGGGGTAATGAAAAACTGTTTTTT
CDR3 protein: CASSPLQGAGGNEKLFF

D gene: NA
V gene: TRBV5-4
J gene: TRBJ1-3
clone size: NA
CDR3 DNA: TGTGCCAGCAGCGAACGGGACAGAAACACCATATATTTT
CDR3 protein: CASSERDRNTIYF

D gene: NA
V gene: TRBV3-1/TRBV3-2
J gene: TRBJ1-4
clone size: NA
CDR3 DNA: TGTGCCAGCAGCACGACACTCGAAAAACTGTTTTTT
CDR3 protein: CASSTTLEKLFF

D gene: TRBD1
V gene: TRBV6-6
J gene: TRBJ1-1
clone size: NA
CDR3 DNA: TGTGCCAGCAGTTCTCAGGGGGGAATAATGAACACTGAAGCTTTCTTT
CDR3 protein: CASSSQGGIMNTEAFF

D gene: TRBD2
V gene: TRBV9
J gene: TRBJ2-3
clone size: NA
CDR3 DNA: TGTGCCAGCAGCTTCGGGGAGGGCGGACCCAGCACAGATACGCAGTATTTT
CDR3 protein: CASSFGEGGPSTDTQYF

D gene: NA
V gene: TRBV5-5
J gene: TRBJ2-1
clone size: NA
CDR3 DNA: TGTGCCAGCACCCCCGGCCCAGCGAGAGAAACATACAATGAGCAGTTCTTC
CDR3 protein: CASTPGPARETYNEQFF

D gene: TRBD2
V gene: TRBV29-1
J gene: TRBJ2-7
clone size: once
CDR3 DNA: TGCAGCGTCAGGGGACTAGCGGAAACCTACGAGCAGTACTTC
CDR3 protein: CSVRGLAETYEQYF

D gene: NA
V gene: TRBV7-9
J gene: TRBJ1-2
clone size: NA
CDR3 DNA: TGTGCCAGCAGCTTAGACGGACTTAACTATGGCTACACCTTC
CDR3 protein: CASSLDGLNYGYTF

D gene: NA
V gene: TRBV12-3/TRBV12-4
J gene: TRBJ1-5
clone size: NA
CDR3 DNA: TGTGCCAGCACCCCGGGGGGCAATCAGCCCCAGCATTTT
CDR3 protein: CASTPGGNQPQHF

D gene: TRBD1
V gene: TRBV18
J gene: TRBJ1-2
clone size: NA
CDR3 DNA: TGTGCCAGCTCACCCCGACAGGGAGGCGGCTACACCTTC
CDR3 protein: CASSPRQGGGYTF

D gene: NA
V gene: TRBV5-1
J gene: TRBJ1-2
clone size: NA
CDR3 DNA: TGCGCCAGCAGCTTGGAAATCGGCAGGGTACTCAATGGCTACACCTTC
CDR3 protein: CASSLEIGRVLNGYTF

D gene: NA
V gene: TRBV10-1
J gene: TRBJ1-1
clone size: NA
CDR3 DNA: TGCGCCAGCAGTGAGGGGTATGGGGGCGATGCTGAAGCTTTCTTT
CDR3 protein: CASSEGYGGDAEAFF

D gene: TRBD2
V gene: TRBV19
J gene: TRBJ2-1
clone size: once
CDR3 DNA: TGTGCCAGTAGCGGGCCGCGACTAGCTGGTAGCCAGTTCTTC
CDR3 protein: CASSGPRLAGSQFF

D gene: NA
V gene: TRBV5-1
J gene: TRBJ1-4
clone size: NA
CDR3 DNA: TGCGCCAGCAGCTTGACTTTAACGACAACTAATGAAAAACTGTTTTTT
CDR3 protein: CASSLTLTTTNEKLFF

D gene: NA
V gene: TRBV3-1/TRBV3-2
J gene: TRBJ1-4
clone size: NA
CDR3 DNA: TGTGCCAGCAGCAACAGAGTTTACTCAACTAATGAAAAACTGTTTTTT
CDR3 protein: CASSNRVYSTNEKLFF

D gene: TRBD2
V gene: TRBV11-2
J gene: TRBJ2-1
clone size: once
CDR3 DNA: TGTGCCAGCAGGCACTTAGCGGGTCCCTCCTACAATGAGCAGTTCTTC
CDR3 protein: CASRHLAGPSYNEQFF

D gene: NA
V gene: TRBV5-3
J gene: TRBJ1-1
clone size: NA
CDR3 DNA: TGTGCCAGAAGCTCCTCGGGTGTGCACAGTTCAGGGCCCACTGAAGCTTTCTTT
CDR3 protein: CARSSSGVHSSGPTEAFF

D gene: TRBD1
V gene: TRBV27
J gene: TRBJ2-7
clone size: NA
CDR3 DNA: TGTGCCAGCAGTCGACCGGGACAGGGGTACGAGCAGTACTTC
CDR3 protein: CASSRPGQGYEQYF

D gene: NA
V gene: TRBV5-4
J gene: TRBJ1-3
clone size: NA
CDR3 DNA: TGTGCCAGCAGCCTCCCCCCTGGAAACACCATATATTTT
CDR3 protein: CASSLPPGNTIYF

D gene: NA
V gene: TRBV20-1
J gene: TRBJ1-2
clone size: NA
CDR3 DNA: TGCAGTGCTAGACACAGGGTTGGCTACACCTTC
CDR3 protein: CSARHRVGYTF

D gene: NA
V gene: TRBV5-1
J gene: TRBJ2-3
clone size: NA
CDR3 DNA: TGCGCCAGCAGCTGGGTTACCCCGGGGACAGATACGCAGTATTTT
CDR3 protein: CASSWVTPGTDTQYF

D gene: NA
V gene: TRBV7-2
J gene: TRBJ1-4
clone size: once
CDR3 DNA: TGTGCCAGCAGCTTCAGTGCCGGGGGTGAAAAACTGTTTTTT
CDR3 protein: CASSFSAGGEKLFF

D gene: NA
V gene: TRBV4-2
J gene: TRBJ1-1
clone size: NA
CDR3 DNA: TGTGCCAGCAGCCAAGTCGCAGTTCTGAACACTGAAGCTTTCTTT
CDR3 protein: CASSQVAVLNTEAFF

D gene: NA
V gene: TRBV19
J gene: TRBJ2-5
clone size: NA
CDR3 DNA: TGTGCCAGTAGTATAGACAGTAGCCGAGAGACCCAGTACTTC
CDR3 protein: CASSIDSSRETQYF

D gene: TRBD2
V gene: TRBV4-1
J gene: TRBJ2-3
clone size: NA
CDR3 DNA: TGCGCCAGCAGCCAGACAAGTGGGACTAGCGCCACAGATACGCAGTATTTT
CDR3 protein: CASSQTSGTSATDTQYF

D gene: TRBD1
V gene: TRBV19
J gene: TRBJ1-1
clone size: once
CDR3 DNA: TGTGCCAGTAGTCCCGGGACAGGGTTGGACACTGAAGCTTTCTTT
CDR3 protein: CASSPGTGLDTEAFF

D gene: TRBD1
V gene: TRBV30
J gene: TRBJ1-4
clone size: NA
CDR3 DNA: TGTGCCTGGAGAGGGACAGCCTTTAATGAAAAACTGTTTTTT
CDR3 protein: CAWRGTAFNEKLFF

D gene: NA
V gene: TRBV2
J gene: TRBJ2-5
clone size: NA
CDR3 DNA: TGTGCCAGCAGCCGGGACATCCAAGAGACCCAGTACTTC
CDR3 protein: CASSRDIQETQYF

D gene: NA
V gene: TRBV18
J gene: TRBJ1-6
clone size: NA
CDR3 DNA: TGTGCCAGCTCACCGAGCGGGGACTCACCCCTCCACTTT
CDR3 protein: CASSPSGDSPLHF

D gene: TRBD1
V gene: TRBV7-9
J gene: TRBJ1-4
clone size: NA
CDR3 DNA: TGTGCCAGCAGCCCACCGGGACAGCCCTCTGGAAAACTGTTTTTT
CDR3 protein: CASSPPGQPSGKLFF

D gene: NA
V gene: TRBV6-6
J gene: TRBJ2-7
clone size: NA
CDR3 DNA: TGTGCCAGCAGTTACGGGGCAGACAACATCTACGAGCAGTACTTC
CDR3 protein: CASSYGADNIYEQYF

D gene: NA
V gene: TRBV12-3/TRBV12-4
J gene: TRBJ2-5
clone size: once
CDR3 DNA: TGTGCCAGCAGTTTCAGGTTTGTGGAGACCCAGTACTTC
CDR3 protein: CASSFRFVETQYF

D gene: NA
V gene: TRBV4-3
J gene: TRBJ1-6
clone size: once
CDR3 DNA: TGCGCCAGCAGCCAAGATCTTGGCAGCTCCTATAATTCACCCCTCCACTTT
CDR3 protein: CASSQDLGSSYNSPLHF

D gene: NA
V gene: TRBV4-2
J gene: TRBJ1-3
clone size: NA
CDR3 DNA: TGTGCCAGCAGCCAAGATCCGTCAGGGTCTGGAAACACCATATATTTT
CDR3 protein: CASSQDPSGSGNTIYF

D gene: NA
V gene: TRBV6-5
J gene: TRBJ1-5
clone size: NA
CDR3 DNA: TGTGCCAGCAGTTACACGACTGGCGGGCAGCCCCAGCATTTT
CDR3 protein: CASSYTTGGQPQHF

D gene: NA
V gene: TRBV4-1
J gene: TRBJ1-5
clone size: NA
CDR3 DNA: TGCGCCAGCAGCCAAGATGCGCGACAGACTCATCAGCCCCAGCATTTT
CDR3 protein: CASSQDARQTHQPQHF